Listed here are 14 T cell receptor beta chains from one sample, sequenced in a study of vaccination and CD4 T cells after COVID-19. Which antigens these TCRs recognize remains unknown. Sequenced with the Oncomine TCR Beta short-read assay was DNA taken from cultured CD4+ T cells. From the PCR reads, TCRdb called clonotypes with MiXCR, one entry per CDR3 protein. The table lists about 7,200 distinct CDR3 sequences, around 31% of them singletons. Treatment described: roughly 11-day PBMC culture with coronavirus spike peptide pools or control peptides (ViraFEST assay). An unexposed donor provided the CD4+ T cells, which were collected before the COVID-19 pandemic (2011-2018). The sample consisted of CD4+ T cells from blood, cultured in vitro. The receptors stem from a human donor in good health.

CDR3 loop: CASSLFGRNTEAFF. In nucleotides, the CDR3 is TGTGCCAGTAGTCTCTTTGGCCGCAACACTGAAGCTTTCTTT. The chain has TRBV19 and TRBJ1-1, with D hard to call. The ends were cut back, 5 bases at V and 2 bases at J, with 12 bases in the middle. Per germline, CDR1 LNHDA and CDR2 SQIVND (reference sequence). The CDR3 loop spans 14 amino acids.

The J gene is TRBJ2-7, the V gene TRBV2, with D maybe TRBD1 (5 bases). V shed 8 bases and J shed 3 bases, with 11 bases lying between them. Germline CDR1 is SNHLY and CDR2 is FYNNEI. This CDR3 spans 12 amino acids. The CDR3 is CASSQEGYEQYF. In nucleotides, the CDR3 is TGTGCCAGCTCACAGGAAGGCTACGAGCAGTACTTC.

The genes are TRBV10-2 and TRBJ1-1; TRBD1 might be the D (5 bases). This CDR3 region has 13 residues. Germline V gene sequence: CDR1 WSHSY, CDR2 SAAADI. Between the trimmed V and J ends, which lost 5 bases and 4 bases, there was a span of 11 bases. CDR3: CASSWDGRTEAFF. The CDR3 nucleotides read TGCGCCAGCAGTTGGGACGGCCGCACTGAAGCTTTCTTT.

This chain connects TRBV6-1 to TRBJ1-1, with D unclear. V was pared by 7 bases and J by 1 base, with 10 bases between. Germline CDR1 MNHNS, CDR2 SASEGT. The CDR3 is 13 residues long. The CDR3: CASKPDGNTEAFF. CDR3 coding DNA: TGTGCCAGCAAACCTGACGGGAACACTGAAGCTTTCTTT.

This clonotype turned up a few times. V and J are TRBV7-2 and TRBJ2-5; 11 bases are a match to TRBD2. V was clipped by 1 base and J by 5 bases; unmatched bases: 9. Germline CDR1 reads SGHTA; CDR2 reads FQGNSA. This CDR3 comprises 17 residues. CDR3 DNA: TGTGCCAGCAGCTTAGTAGCGGGGGGGCACACGGGGGAGACCCAGTACTTC. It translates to CASSLVAGGHTGETQYF.

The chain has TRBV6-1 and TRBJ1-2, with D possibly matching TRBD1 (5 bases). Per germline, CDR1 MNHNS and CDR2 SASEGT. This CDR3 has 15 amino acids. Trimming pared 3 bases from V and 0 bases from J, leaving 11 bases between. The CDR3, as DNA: TGTGCCAGCAGTGATCCCCAGGGCCCTAACTATGGCTACACCTTC. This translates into CASSDPQGPNYGYTF.

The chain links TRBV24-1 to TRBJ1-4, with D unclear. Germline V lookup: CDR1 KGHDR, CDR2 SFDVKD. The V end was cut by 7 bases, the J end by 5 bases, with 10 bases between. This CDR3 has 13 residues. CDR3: CATRQDQNEKLFF. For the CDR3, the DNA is TGTGCCACCAGGCAGGACCAAAATGAAAAACTGTTTTTT.

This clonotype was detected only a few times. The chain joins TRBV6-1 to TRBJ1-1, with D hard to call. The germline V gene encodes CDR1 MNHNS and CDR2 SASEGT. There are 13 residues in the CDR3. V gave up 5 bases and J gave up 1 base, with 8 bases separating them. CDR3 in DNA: TGTGCCAGCAGTCATCAGTGGAACACTGAAGCTTTCTTT. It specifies CASSHQWNTEAFF.

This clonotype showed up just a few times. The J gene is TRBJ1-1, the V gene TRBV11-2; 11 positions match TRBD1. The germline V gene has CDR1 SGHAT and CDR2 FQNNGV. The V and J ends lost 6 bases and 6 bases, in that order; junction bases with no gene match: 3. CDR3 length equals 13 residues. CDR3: CASSRDRGAEAFF. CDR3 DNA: TGTGCCAGCAGTCGGGACAGGGGGGCTGAAGCTTTCTTT.

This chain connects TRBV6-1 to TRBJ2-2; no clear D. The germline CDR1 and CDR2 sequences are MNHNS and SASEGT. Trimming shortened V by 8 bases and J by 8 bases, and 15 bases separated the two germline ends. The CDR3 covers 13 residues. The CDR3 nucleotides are TGTGCCAGCTATCTCCGGACGGAGGGGGAGCTGTTTTTT. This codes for CASYLRTEGELFF.

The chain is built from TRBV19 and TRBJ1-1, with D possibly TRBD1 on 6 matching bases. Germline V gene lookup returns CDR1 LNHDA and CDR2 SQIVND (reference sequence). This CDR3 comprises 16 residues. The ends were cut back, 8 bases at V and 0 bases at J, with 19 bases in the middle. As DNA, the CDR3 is TGTGCCAGTTCCAACCCCGGGGGCGGGATGAACACTGAAGCTTTCTTT. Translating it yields CASSNPGGGMNTEAFF.

CDR3 loop: CASSITDTQYF. CDR3 nucleotide sequence: TGCGCCAGCAGCATCACAGATACGCAGTATTTT. V gene TRBV10-2 combines with J gene TRBJ2-3; D is ambiguous. CDR1 and CDR2 (germline): WSHSY, SAAADI. This CDR3 comprises 11 residues. V lost 6 bases, J lost 2 bases, and 3 bases lay in between.

CDR3 sequence reads: CASSYGASGGETQYF. The CDR3 nucleotides are TGTGCCAGCAGTTACGGGGCTAGCGGGGGAGAGACCCAGTACTTC. V gene TRBV6-5 combines with J gene TRBJ2-5; 10 bases are a match to TRBD2. This CDR3 has 15 residues. Trimming at V came to 2 bases and at J to 4 bases, leaving 4 bases not matched to a gene. Germline V gives CDR1 MNHEY, CDR2 SVGAGI.

In DNA form, the CDR3 reads TGTGCCAGCACCAGGAGAACGGATGAAAAACTGTTTTTT. Its translation is CASTRRTDEKLFF. This chain joins TRBV6-1 and TRBJ1-4; no clear D. The V gene's germline CDR1 is MNHNS and CDR2 SASEGT. Trimming stripped 7 bases from V and 6 bases from J, with 12 bases between. The CDR3 spans 13 residues.